These T cell receptor beta chains were read from a single sample in a study of CXCR3-negative and CXCR3-positive naive CD8 T cells. TCRdb re-called the 5' RACE reads and shows each CDR3 protein once, DNA omitted. The sample includes approximately 120,000 distinct CDR3 sequences. Sequenced: naive CXCR3+ CD8+ T cells from blood. Source of these receptors: a human donor in good health. Some clones in this sample may be carry-over from other donors' samples. The CDR3 runs from the conserved cysteine through the conserved F or W.

j_gene: TRBJ1-6
v_gene: TRBV5-1
CDR3aa: CASSRTGVNSPLHF

j_gene: TRBJ2-3
v_gene: TRBV10-2
CDR3aa: CASSWKRDSDTQYF

j_gene: TRBJ1-1
v_gene: TRBV7-8
CDR3aa: CASWGGAGNTEAFF

j_gene: TRBJ2-3
v_gene: TRBV28
CDR3aa: CASSRGVAGGWDTQYF

j_gene: TRBJ2-1
v_gene: TRBV11-2
CDR3aa: CASSLVVGISYNEQFF

j_gene: TRBJ2-1
v_gene: TRBV7-6
CDR3aa: CASSARLAIYNEQFF

j_gene: TRBJ2-1
v_gene: TRBV11-2
CDR3aa: CASSPSGQYNEQFF

j_gene: TRBJ1-5
v_gene: TRBV15
CDR3aa: CATSRVGANQPQHF

j_gene: TRBJ2-1
v_gene: TRBV27
CDR3aa: CASRDSGFSYNEQFF

j_gene: TRBJ2-1
v_gene: TRBV4-3
CDR3aa: CASSQDRVGNEQFF

j_gene: TRBJ2-5
v_gene: TRBV28
CDR3aa: CASSLAETQYF

j_gene: TRBJ2-4
v_gene: TRBV13
CDR3aa: CASSMRVAKNIQYF

j_gene: TRBJ1-1
v_gene: TRBV6-2/TRBV6-3
CDR3aa: CASSYSGSNTEAFF

j_gene: TRBJ1-1
v_gene: TRBV6-1
CDR3aa: CASGTGPNTEAFF

j_gene: TRBJ1-6
v_gene: TRBV7-9
CDR3aa: CASSGAGLNSPLHF

j_gene: TRBJ2-5
v_gene: TRBV11-1
CDR3aa: CASSGGTGDWETQYF

j_gene: TRBJ1-1
v_gene: TRBV28
CDR3aa: CASSLSRGRTEAFF

j_gene: TRBJ2-1
v_gene: TRBV18
CDR3aa: CASSPPLEVYNEQFF

j_gene: TRBJ2-7
v_gene: TRBV29-1
CDR3aa: CSVRIGGYEQYF

j_gene: TRBJ1-1
v_gene: TRBV6-6
CDR3aa: CASSLSGGLSTEAFF

j_gene: TRBJ2-7
v_gene: TRBV4-2
CDR3aa: CASSQDRGRGYEQYF

j_gene: TRBJ1-1
v_gene: TRBV13
CDR3aa: CASTGLLNTEAFF

j_gene: TRBJ2-1
v_gene: TRBV28
CDR3aa: CAYGPAAYNEQFF

j_gene: TRBJ2-1
v_gene: TRBV29-1
CDR3aa: CSVEERAGGPWNEQFF

j_gene: TRBJ1-2
v_gene: TRBV7-9
CDR3aa: CASSLVTSALVWNGYTF

j_gene: TRBJ2-1
v_gene: TRBV20-1
CDR3aa: CSALEAGGLTYNEQFF

j_gene: TRBJ1-1
v_gene: TRBV28
CDR3aa: CASSWGGGSRYTEAFF

j_gene: TRBJ2-1
v_gene: TRBV7-7
CDR3aa: CASSGAGGNEQFF

j_gene: TRBJ2-7
v_gene: TRBV3-1
CDR3aa: CASSHGDGSYEQYF

j_gene: TRBJ2-7
v_gene: TRBV19
CDR3aa: CASSSGIYEQYF

j_gene: TRBJ2-5
v_gene: TRBV4-3
CDR3aa: CASSQDRWTRLGQTQYF

j_gene: TRBJ2-1
v_gene: TRBV12-3/TRBV12-4
CDR3aa: CASSWPGQVYNEQFF

j_gene: TRBJ2-7
v_gene: TRBV7-9
CDR3aa: CASSLAGTSFAYEQYF

j_gene: TRBJ2-4
v_gene: TRBV28
CDR3aa: CASRGGWGLTKNIQYF

j_gene: TRBJ2-2
v_gene: TRBV7-2
CDR3aa: CASSSDRNTGELFF

j_gene: TRBJ1-2
v_gene: TRBV7-2
CDR3aa: CASSSGRGYDYGYTF

j_gene: TRBJ2-7
v_gene: TRBV12-3/TRBV12-4
CDR3aa: CASSLGYALEQYF

j_gene: TRBJ2-2
v_gene: TRBV20-1
CDR3aa: CSARDRTSGSGTGELFF